This T cell receptor (beta chain) emerged from a study of tumor-infiltrating lymphocytes in primary liver carcinoma. V was shortened by 0 bases and J by 4 bases, with 9 bases between the two germline ends. The germline CDR1 and CDR2 sequences are MNHEY and SVGAGI. The CDR3 length is 14 residues. This clonotype has more than one count but fewer than ten. Germline DNA was also extracted, and blood RNA derived from unsorted whole blood. What was collected before surgery was 3.5 to 5 milliliters of peripheral blood. Starting material of 450 to 550 ng total RNA yielded TCR beta cDNA via a constant-region primer. Three nested multiplex PCR rounds of slightly modified ARM-PCR generated TCR beta libraries. PCR rounds one and two used TRBV1-TRBV30 forward primers with a C-beta reverse primer for about 9 cycles each. MiXCR was run by TCRdb on the multiplex PCR reads, yielding one entry per CDR3 protein. The repertoire holds 180,000 or so distinct CDR3 sequences, with 60% as singletons.

This chain links TRBV6-5 with TRBJ1-1, with no clear D. This clonotype was sampled from a man aged 40-55 years with primary liver carcinoma and hepatitis B virus infection. Sequencing was done on a sample of peripheral blood. This CDR3 is CASSYSGRGTEAFF. CDR3 nucleotide sequence: TGTGCCAGCAGTTACTCGGGCCGGGGCACTGAAGCTTTCTTT.